This T cell receptor (beta chain) was captured in a study of T-cell memory formation after mild COVID-19 (dated by TCRdb to the early 2020s). Concerning the study at large: TCR sequence clusters from the two donors were found to be largely donor specific. In a couple of donors, T-cell clones that expanded and contracted after mild COVID-19 were tracked by sequencing TCRalpha and TCRbeta repertoires over time. The cohort comprised two young, previously healthy adult volunteers, one female and one male.

Ficoll-Paque density gradient centrifugation was the method used to isolate PBMCs. Trimming takes 1 base from V and 7 bases from J, and the germline ends sit 16 bases apart. Spanning cysteine to phenylalanine, the CDR3 consists of 15 amino acids. The DNA shown is the 45-base CDR3, in frame from base 1. CDR1 is given as LNHNV and CDR2 as YYDKDF, both from the germline V gene (reference sequence). These reads were obtained on an Illumina NovaSeq 6000. TCRalpha and TCRbeta cDNA libraries were built by 5'RACE with constant-segment primers, adding sample barcodes and unique molecular identifiers. RNA was extracted from every sample with Trizol reagent. Libraries were amplified in two PCR steps, with a second sample barcode and Illumina TruSeq adapters added in the second step. Libraries were sequenced on an Illumina NovaSeq with 2 x 150 bp paired-end reads. From the authors' description of their analysis: Demultiplexing of reads and collapsing into UMI-guided consensus sequences were performed with migec v1.2.7. Using mixcr v2.1.11, UMI consensuses were aligned to TRA and TRB V and J templates and then assembled into clonotypes. A clonotype was counted as expanded or contracted only if both edgeR and NoisET called the change significant, with noise models trained on biological replicates. For edgeR calls, the cutoffs were a false discovery rate-adjusted p below 0.01 and a log2 fold-change threshold of 1. PCA with hierarchical clustering of max-normalized trajectories of the 1000 most abundant clonotypes was used as exploratory dynamics analysis. Each responding clone was given a CD4 or CD8 phenotype based on the CD4+ and CD8+ repertoires, which had been sequenced separately. TCRdb's own reprocessing of the public reads used fastp at Q25 and MiXCR and kept productive beta chains. Entries that share a CDR3 protein sequence are merged under the most common genes and DNA. The V and J calls follow TCRdb's processing rather than the paper's. The sample profile shows around 400,000 distinct CDR3 sequences; 20% to 25% of them were found once. 7% to 9.5% of the sample rests with the top ten.

Summary of the overall study and its limitations: SARS-CoV-2 specificity of the second-wave clones peaking on day 37 was not confirmed. The detection of some responding clones in pre-infection memory suggests that pre-existing cross-reactive memory T cells joined the SARS-CoV-2 response. Only a couple of mild cases were covered in the study, and larger cohorts including severe cases with pre-infection samples were considered necessary. From day 15 to 85, contracting clones showed balanced CD4/CD8 phenotypes, whereas a second wave of clones that expanded from day 15 to 37 leaned towards CD4+. Contracting CD4+ clones were located mainly in the CM and EM memory subsets, whereas CD8+ clones were found to be enriched in EMRA.

About this clonotype itself: The clone's antigen remains unknown. Base-call qualities are not available, and no considerably larger clone is one nucleotide away.

This receptor was obtained from an adult woman who had mild COVID-19 (a few samples of this study predate the infection). The sample titles of this study are shuffled in the database, so cell type and time point are left out; the donor was told from shared clones. This chain is built from TRBV15 and TRBJ1-2; TRBD1 might be the D gene, on 5 matching bases. The specimen was PBMCs or a T cell subset sorted from them (not recorded which). For the CDR3, the sequence is CATSRGSDRSGGYTF. The bases read TGTGCCACCAGCAGAGGATCCGACAGATCAGGTGGCTACACCTTC.